This T cell receptor (beta chain) was sequenced for a study of blood T cell repertoires in COVID-19. The V gene's germline CDR1 is LNHDA and CDR2 SQIVND (reference sequence). This CDR3 region has 17 residues. V trimming: 6 bases; J trimming: 2 bases; junction bases outside the gene matches: 12. TCRdb keeps only in-frame clones here, not all; method: immunoSEQ multiplex PCR. The top ten clones hold approximately 4.5% of a sample with around 94,000 clones, around four fifths of them seen once. The TCR originated in a human donor in a cohort sampled during active COVID-19. Sequencing input: peripheral blood. The gene calls are TRBV19 and TRBJ2-2, with 7 nucleotides matching TRBD1. The CDR3 coding sequence is TGTGCCAGTAGGTCAGACAGGGAACCACGAAACACCGGGGAGCTGTTTTTT. It codes for CASRSDREPRNTGELFF.